This T cell receptor (beta chain) appears in the sequencing data of a study of T cells after yellow fever vaccination. MiXCR, run by TCRdb on the 5' RACE reads, gives a single entry per CDR3 protein. The sample gives a few hundred thousand distinct CDR3 sequences, 15% to 20% of which show up once; roughly an eighth is in the top ten. In germline, CDR1 is MNHEY, CDR2 SVGEGT. J was trimmed by 3 bases and V by 6 bases; bases with no gene match: 10. The CDR3 runs 15 residues. The chain couples TRBV6-2 or TRBV6-3 to TRBJ2-7, with 8 bases that match TRBD1. Source: PBMCs, taken 15 days after the yellow fever booster vaccination. This sequence originates from a man under 40 who received the YFV17D yellow fever vaccine. The CDR3 bases are TGTGCCAGCAGCAGAGTAAGGACAGGGAGCTACGAGCAGTACTTC. It is translated as CASSRVRTGSYEQYF.